The rows below give T cell receptor beta chains drawn from one sample of a study of blood T cell repertoires in COVID-19. Using immunoSEQ multiplex PCR, the repertoire was profiled, and TCRdb retains in-frame clones only, with some absent. The table includes approximately 250,000 clones, around nine tenths detected once. The specimen sequenced was peripheral blood. Receptor source: a man between 40 and 49 years old with active or convalescent COVID-19. CDR3s include the opening cysteine and the closing phenylalanine or tryptophan. Fields, in order: CDR3 protein, CDR3 DNA, clone size, CDR3 length, J gene, D gene, V gene. A D gene is named only where the DNA matches it firmly. For some rows the clone size is stated as once, few or many, or as a class when expanded; others skip it.

cdr3_aa: CSVETRESSYNEQFF
cdr3_nt: TGCAGCGTTGAAACGCGGGAGAGCTCCTACAATGAGCAGTTCTTC
clone_size: NA
cdr3_length: 15
j_call: TRBJ2-1
d_call: TRBD2
v_call: TRBV29-1

cdr3_aa: CASGGANVLTF
cdr3_nt: TGTGCGTCGGGAGGGGCCAACGTCCTGACTTTC
clone_size: NA
cdr3_length: 11
j_call: TRBJ2-6
d_call: NA
v_call: TRBV6-5

cdr3_aa: CASSGGTGTGELFF
cdr3_nt: TGTGCCAGCAGCGGGGGGACAGGCACCGGGGAGCTGTTTTTT
clone_size: NA
cdr3_length: 14
j_call: TRBJ2-2
d_call: TRBD1
v_call: TRBV9

cdr3_aa: CASSLARSSYNEQFF
cdr3_nt: TGCGCCAGCAGCTTGGCTCGGAGCTCCTACAATGAGCAGTTCTTC
clone_size: NA
cdr3_length: 15
j_call: TRBJ2-1
d_call: NA
v_call: TRBV5-1

cdr3_aa: CASRDRGKNEQFF
cdr3_nt: TGTGCCAGCCGGGACAGGGGAAAAAATGAGCAGTTCTTC
clone_size: NA
cdr3_length: 13
j_call: TRBJ2-1
d_call: TRBD1
v_call: TRBV14

cdr3_aa: CASRELISGSFGNTIYF
cdr3_nt: TGTGCCAGCAGAGAATTGATTTCAGGGTCTTTCGGAAACACCATATATTTT
clone_size: NA
cdr3_length: 17
j_call: TRBJ1-3
d_call: NA
v_call: TRBV27

cdr3_aa: CASSLELRVWFF
cdr3_nt: TGTGCCAGCAGTTTAGAGTTGAGGGTCTGGTTCTTC
clone_size: NA
cdr3_length: 12
j_call: TRBJ2-1
d_call: NA
v_call: TRBV12-3/TRBV12-4

cdr3_aa: CASSTPGGDWHDGYTF
cdr3_nt: TGTGCCAGTAGTACACCCGGGGGGGATTGGCACGATGGCTACACCTTC
clone_size: few
cdr3_length: 16
j_call: TRBJ1-2
d_call: NA
v_call: TRBV19

cdr3_aa: CASSSWTGSYTEAFF
cdr3_nt: TGTGCCAGCAGCTCTTGGACAGGGAGTTACACTGAAGCTTTCTTT
clone_size: NA
cdr3_length: 15
j_call: TRBJ1-1
d_call: TRBD1
v_call: TRBV5-4

cdr3_aa: CASSSGGSSYEQYF
cdr3_nt: TGTGCCAGCAGTAGCGGGGGGAGCTCCTACGAGCAGTACTTC
clone_size: NA
cdr3_length: 14
j_call: TRBJ2-7
d_call: TRBD2
v_call: TRBV7-8

cdr3_aa: CASSQDDREPEAFF
cdr3_nt: TGCGCCAGCAGCCAAGATGACCGGGAGCCTGAAGCTTTCTTT
clone_size: NA
cdr3_length: 14
j_call: TRBJ1-1
d_call: NA
v_call: TRBV4-1

cdr3_aa: CASSFSRVGGANVLTF
cdr3_nt: TGTGCCAGCAGTTTCTCTCGGGTTGGTGGGGCCAACGTCCTGACTTTC
clone_size: NA
cdr3_length: 16
j_call: TRBJ2-6
d_call: NA
v_call: TRBV28

cdr3_aa: CASSPTAEAKNIQYF
cdr3_nt: TGTGCCAGCAGCCCTACTGCGGAAGCCAAAAACATTCAGTACTTC
clone_size: once
cdr3_length: 15
j_call: TRBJ2-4
d_call: NA
v_call: TRBV5-4

cdr3_aa: CASSHLREGSEAFF
cdr3_nt: TGCGCCAGCAGCCACCTGAGGGAAGGATCTGAAGCTTTCTTT
clone_size: NA
cdr3_length: 14
j_call: TRBJ1-1
d_call: NA
v_call: TRBV4-1

cdr3_aa: CASSVRPTVAKNIQYF
cdr3_nt: TGTGCCAGTAGTGTCCGCCCCACAGTAGCCAAAAACATTCAGTACTTC
clone_size: NA
cdr3_length: 16
j_call: TRBJ2-4
d_call: NA
v_call: TRBV19

cdr3_aa: CATKPGVGKLFF
cdr3_nt: TGTGCCACCAAACCCGGTGTCGGAAAACTGTTTTTT
clone_size: NA
cdr3_length: 12
j_call: TRBJ1-4
d_call: NA
v_call: TRBV15

cdr3_aa: CASSQTGGSGYTF
cdr3_nt: TGTGCCAGCAGCCAAACAGGGGGCTCTGGCTACACCTTC
clone_size: once
cdr3_length: 13
j_call: TRBJ1-2
d_call: TRBD1
v_call: TRBV14

cdr3_aa: CASSPYTRATDNSPLHF
cdr3_nt: TGTGCCAGCAGCCCTTACACCAGGGCGACCGATAATTCACCCCTCCACTTT
clone_size: NA
cdr3_length: 17
j_call: TRBJ1-6
d_call: NA
v_call: TRBV7-8

cdr3_aa: CASRRTGGGYTF
cdr3_nt: TGTGCCAGCAGGAGAACAGGGGGCGGCTACACCTTC
clone_size: NA
cdr3_length: 12
j_call: TRBJ1-2
d_call: TRBD1
v_call: TRBV27

cdr3_aa: CASSRREGRTDTQYF
cdr3_nt: TGTGCCAGTAGTCGGCGGGAGGGACGGACAGATACGCAGTATTTT
clone_size: NA
cdr3_length: 15
j_call: TRBJ2-3
d_call: TRBD2
v_call: TRBV19

cdr3_aa: CASSPEGGSYEQYF
cdr3_nt: TGTGCCAGCAGCCCCGAGGGGGGGTCCTACGAGCAGTACTTC
clone_size: NA
cdr3_length: 14
j_call: TRBJ2-7
d_call: NA
v_call: TRBV9

cdr3_aa: CASPTGGGTQYF
cdr3_nt: TGTGCCAGTCCTACCGGAGGAGGGACCCAGTACTTC
clone_size: NA
cdr3_length: 12
j_call: TRBJ2-5
d_call: NA
v_call: TRBV7-6

cdr3_aa: CASSGSGSSHLQNNEQFF
cdr3_nt: TGTGCCAGCAGCGGGTCGGGTAGCAGCCACCTTCAAAACAATGAGCAGTTCTTC
clone_size: NA
cdr3_length: 18
j_call: TRBJ2-1
d_call: NA
v_call: TRBV9

cdr3_aa: CASWGGGSPLHF
cdr3_nt: TGCGCCAGCTGGGGGGGAGGCTCACCCCTCCACTTT
clone_size: NA
cdr3_length: 12
j_call: TRBJ1-6
d_call: NA
v_call: TRBV4-1

cdr3_aa: CASSYAGSDGNTIYF
cdr3_nt: TGTGCCAGCAGTTACGCAGGGTCTGACGGAAACACCATATATTTT
clone_size: NA
cdr3_length: 15
j_call: TRBJ1-3
d_call: NA
v_call: TRBV6-2/TRBV6-3

cdr3_aa: CASSYSSGVSDTQYF
cdr3_nt: TGTGCCAGCAGTTACTCGTCGGGAGTTTCGGATACGCAGTATTTT
clone_size: NA
cdr3_length: 15
j_call: TRBJ2-3
d_call: NA
v_call: TRBV6-5

cdr3_aa: CASSQADGNSNQPQHF
cdr3_nt: TGTGCCAGCAGCCAGGCGGACGGGAATAGCAATCAGCCCCAGCATTTT
clone_size: NA
cdr3_length: 16
j_call: TRBJ1-5
d_call: NA
v_call: TRBV3-1/TRBV3-2

cdr3_aa: CASSPPHTGDNEQFF
cdr3_nt: TGTGCCAGCAGCCCCCCACATACAGGGGACAATGAGCAGTTCTTC
clone_size: NA
cdr3_length: 15
j_call: TRBJ2-1
d_call: TRBD1
v_call: TRBV7-9

cdr3_aa: CASLRRGSDTQYF
cdr3_nt: TGTGCCAGCCTCCGCCGGGGTTCGGATACGCAGTATTTT
clone_size: NA
cdr3_length: 13
j_call: TRBJ2-3
d_call: NA
v_call: TRBV5-5

cdr3_aa: CASSLVAGGVSGELFF
cdr3_nt: TGTGCCAGCAGCTTAGTAGCAGGGGGCGTTTCCGGGGAGCTGTTTTTT
clone_size: NA
cdr3_length: 16
j_call: TRBJ2-2
d_call: TRBD1
v_call: TRBV11-3

cdr3_aa: CASSPPGLAGGWTGELFF
cdr3_nt: TGTGCCAGCAGTCCCCCCGGGCTAGCGGGAGGATGGACCGGGGAGCTGTTTTTT
clone_size: NA
cdr3_length: 18
j_call: TRBJ2-2
d_call: TRBD2
v_call: TRBV27

cdr3_aa: CASSLRNGGALGVF
cdr3_nt: TGCGCCAGCAGCCTCCGCAACGGGGGGGCCCTTGGCGTCTTC
clone_size: NA
cdr3_length: 14
j_call: TRBJ2-1
d_call: TRBD2
v_call: TRBV5-1

cdr3_aa: CASSINLGGVRDEQFF
cdr3_nt: TGTGCCAGCAGCATAAACTTAGGAGGAGTGAGAGATGAGCAGTTCTTC
clone_size: NA
cdr3_length: 16
j_call: TRBJ2-1
d_call: NA
v_call: TRBV7-6

cdr3_aa: CASSYGPQGANTEAFF
cdr3_nt: TGTGCCAGCAGCTACGGTCCCCAGGGGGCAAACACTGAAGCTTTCTTT
clone_size: once
cdr3_length: 16
j_call: TRBJ1-1
d_call: TRBD1
v_call: TRBV6-5

cdr3_aa: CASSLRRGHEQFF
cdr3_nt: TGTGCCAGCAGCTTACGGAGGGGTCATGAGCAGTTCTTC
clone_size: NA
cdr3_length: 13
j_call: TRBJ2-1
d_call: NA
v_call: TRBV11-2

cdr3_aa: CAISGAVDEQFF
cdr3_nt: TGTGCCATAAGCGGGGCCGTGGATGAGCAGTTCTTC
clone_size: NA
cdr3_length: 12
j_call: TRBJ2-1
d_call: TRBD2
v_call: TRBV10-3

cdr3_aa: CASRTGSTDTQYF
cdr3_nt: TGCGCCAGCAGGACAGGGAGCACAGATACGCAGTATTTT
clone_size: NA
cdr3_length: 13
j_call: TRBJ2-3
d_call: TRBD1
v_call: TRBV5-1

cdr3_aa: CASSQAGGPSDTQYF
cdr3_nt: TGTGCCAGCAGCCAAGCGGGAGGGCCTTCAGATACGCAGTATTTT
clone_size: NA
cdr3_length: 15
j_call: TRBJ2-3
d_call: TRBD2
v_call: TRBV3-1/TRBV3-2

cdr3_aa: CASSKDGNGYTF
cdr3_nt: TGCGCCAGCAGCAAGGACGGGAATGGCTACACCTTC
clone_size: NA
cdr3_length: 12
j_call: TRBJ1-2
d_call: NA
v_call: TRBV5-1

cdr3_aa: CASSLTGFGNTEAFF
cdr3_nt: TGTGCCAGCAGTTTAACAGGGTTCGGGAACACTGAAGCTTTCTTT
clone_size: NA
cdr3_length: 15
j_call: TRBJ1-1
d_call: NA
v_call: TRBV27

cdr3_aa: CATSRGTSGGETQYF
cdr3_nt: TGTGCCACCAGCAGAGGGACTAGCGGGGGAGAGACCCAGTACTTC
clone_size: few
cdr3_length: 15
j_call: TRBJ2-5
d_call: TRBD2
v_call: TRBV15

cdr3_aa: CASSRERFTEAFF
cdr3_nt: TGTGCCAGCAGTAGGGAGCGGTTCACTGAAGCTTTCTTT
clone_size: NA
cdr3_length: 13
j_call: TRBJ1-1
d_call: NA
v_call: TRBV5-5

cdr3_aa: CATSGYRGMDTQYF
cdr3_nt: TGTGCCACCAGCGGGTACAGGGGAATGGATACGCAGTATTTT
clone_size: NA
cdr3_length: 14
j_call: TRBJ2-3
d_call: TRBD1
v_call: TRBV15

cdr3_aa: CASKKTGQDTQYF
cdr3_nt: TGTGCCAGCAAAAAGACAGGGCAAGATACGCAGTATTTT
clone_size: NA
cdr3_length: 13
j_call: TRBJ2-3
d_call: TRBD1
v_call: TRBV27

cdr3_aa: CASSLGTANTEAFF
cdr3_nt: TGTGCCAGCAGCTTGGGGACAGCGAACACTGAAGCTTTCTTT
clone_size: NA
cdr3_length: 14
j_call: TRBJ1-1
d_call: NA
v_call: TRBV5-6

cdr3_aa: CASSSLVGQGGTYEQYF
cdr3_nt: TGTGCCAGCAGCTCCCTCGTGGGACAGGGGGGAACCTACGAGCAGTACTTC
clone_size: once
cdr3_length: 17
j_call: TRBJ2-7
d_call: TRBD1
v_call: TRBV7-6

cdr3_aa: CASSLENYRGYEQYF
cdr3_nt: TGTGCCAGCAGCTTAGAGAATTACAGGGGGTACGAGCAGTACTTC
clone_size: NA
cdr3_length: 15
j_call: TRBJ2-7
d_call: TRBD1
v_call: TRBV11-2

cdr3_aa: CASSLRQNQETQYF
cdr3_nt: TGTGCCAGCAGCTTGCGGCAGAACCAAGAGACCCAGTACTTC
clone_size: NA
cdr3_length: 14
j_call: TRBJ2-5
d_call: NA
v_call: TRBV11-2

cdr3_aa: CASSPFQAGGENTGELFF
cdr3_nt: TGTGCCAGCAGCCCATTCCAAGCGGGGGGCGAGAACACCGGGGAGCTGTTTTTT
clone_size: NA
cdr3_length: 18
j_call: TRBJ2-2
d_call: TRBD2
v_call: TRBV5-6

cdr3_aa: CASKHASGNTIYF
cdr3_nt: TGTGCCAGCAAACACGCCTCTGGAAACACCATATATTTT
clone_size: once
cdr3_length: 13
j_call: TRBJ1-3
d_call: NA
v_call: TRBV11-2

cdr3_aa: CAIGLAGGVYNEQFF
cdr3_nt: TGTGCCATTGGACTAGCGGGGGGGGTCTACAATGAGCAGTTCTTC
clone_size: NA
cdr3_length: 15
j_call: TRBJ2-1
d_call: TRBD2
v_call: TRBV10-3

cdr3_aa: CATSDSQGQPQHF
cdr3_nt: TGTGCCACCAGTGATTCCCAGGGGCAGCCCCAGCATTTT
clone_size: NA
cdr3_length: 13
j_call: TRBJ1-5
d_call: NA
v_call: TRBV24-1

cdr3_aa: CASSTSGRGGNEQFF
cdr3_nt: TGTGCCAGTAGTACCTCAGGGAGGGGCGGGAATGAGCAGTTCTTC
clone_size: NA
cdr3_length: 15
j_call: TRBJ2-1
d_call: TRBD2
v_call: TRBV19

cdr3_aa: CATSDPTTGSDQPQHF
cdr3_nt: TGTGCCACCAGTGACCCCACGACAGGGAGCGATCAGCCCCAGCATTTT
clone_size: NA
cdr3_length: 16
j_call: TRBJ1-5
d_call: TRBD1
v_call: TRBV24-1